The 27 T cell receptor beta chains presented below share a single source sample, sequenced in a study of T cells in Graves' hyperthyroidism and ophthalmopathy. Amplification yielded TCR beta CDR3 regions, with RNA transcripts as the source. HTBI primers were the set used in a first-round RT-PCR of the TCR CDR3. TCRdb reprocessed the multiplex PCR reads with MiXCR, giving one entry per CDR3 protein. Among approximately 430,000 distinct CDR3 sequences, 15% to 19% were seen once, and the ten largest hold roughly 7.7%. Sequenced: blood. The receptors here all came from a woman younger than 30 with Graves' hyperthyroidism.

This clonotype was seen repeatedly, ten times or more. The chain carries TRBV6-2 or TRBV6-3 and TRBJ2-7; the match to TRBD2 covers 7 bases. CDR1 and CDR2 (germline): MNHEY, SVGEGT. Trimming removed 8 bases from V and 3 bases from J; junction bases left unmatched: 10. This CDR3 contains 14 residues. As DNA, the CDR3 is TGTGCCAGCCGAGCCGGGACTAACCTCTACGAGCAGTACTTC. As protein: CASRAGTNLYEQYF.

The gene calls are TRBV5-1 and TRBJ1-6; 9 bases map to TRBD1. Germline V gene data show CDR1 as SGHRS and CDR2 as YFSETQ. V shed 4 bases and J 7 bases; nucleotides not matched to a gene: 3. This CDR3 comprises 14 residues. The CDR3 DNA is TGCGCCAGCAGCGCGGGACAGGGAAATTCACCCCTCCACTTT. This translates into CASSAGQGNSPLHF.

This clonotype was counted between two and nine times. This chain connects TRBV6-1 to TRBJ1-2, with D possibly being TRBD1 (5 bases). Trimming left V 8 bases short and J 7 bases short, with 17 bases between. The germline V gene encodes CDR1 MNHNS and CDR2 SASEGT. This CDR3 is built from 13 residues. The CDR3 DNA is TGTGCCAGCGGCCAGGGCCCCCTGGGTGGCTACACCTTC. Translation gives CASGQGPLGGYTF.

This clonotype has a count of ten or more. Here the CDR3 reads CASSRESVRGNTIYF. CDR3 in DNA: TGTGCCAGCAGTCGTGAGAGTGTGAGGGGAAACACCATATATTTT. The chain links TRBV12-3 or TRBV12-4 to TRBJ1-3; D gene ambiguous. V was trimmed by 5 bases and J by 4 bases, leaving 15 bases between them. This CDR3 region has 15 residues.

In this sample, this clonotype turned up many times. J is TRBJ2-1 and V is TRBV6-1, with a tentative D call TRBD2 (6 bases). Trimming took 7 bases from V and 9 from J, leaving 16 bases between them. Germline values: CDR1 MNHNS, CDR2 SASEGT. The CDR3 covers 13 residues. The CDR3: CASTNGGAGEQFF. The CDR3 region has the DNA TGTGCCAGCACCAACGGCGGGGCGGGTGAGCAGTTCTTC.

Ten or more counts support this clonotype. The rearrangement joins TRBV27 to TRBJ1-2, with a tentative D call TRBD1 (5 bases). This CDR3 contains 13 residues. Trimming took off 2 bases at V and 4 bases at J, with 8 bases between the two ends. The germline V gene has CDR1 MNHEY and CDR2 SMNVEV (reference sequence). For the CDR3, the DNA is TGTGCCAGCAGTTTAAAGGGGCTCTATGGCTACACCTTC. It translates to CASSLKGLYGYTF.

V usage is TRBV11-3 and J usage is TRBJ2-3; the D gene could be TRBD1 or TRBD2 (5 bases each). This CDR3 is built from 17 residues. V gave up 1 base and J gave up 1 base, with 15 bases separating them. The germline V gene encodes CDR1 SGHNT and CDR2 YENEEA. Written as DNA, the CDR3 is TGTGCCAGCAGCTTAGGGGGACCATTCGCGGGCACAGATACGCAGTATTTT. Translation: CASSLGGPFAGTDTQYF.

Ten or more counts support this clonotype. CDR3 in amino acids: CASSPGQGGPKNIQYF. DNA for the CDR3: TGTGCCAGCAGTCCCGGACAGGGTGGGCCCAAAAACATTCAGTACTTC. The chain combines TRBV28 with TRBJ2-4; TRBD1 matches 8 bases. The CDR3 has 16 residues. Germline lookup yields CDR1 MDHEN and CDR2 SYDVKM. The V gene end was trimmed by 5 bases and the J gene end by 2 bases; junction bases not matched to a gene: 8.

With regard to this clonotype: Possible read error: a much larger clone is one base away. The chain recombines TRBV30 with TRBJ2-7; D not resolved. Per the germline V gene, CDR1 is GTSNPN and CDR2 is SVGIG (reference sequence). Trimming stripped 5 bases from V and 3 bases from J, with 5 bases between. This CDR3 spans 10 amino acids. CDR3 loop: CAWGVYEQYF. The CDR3, as DNA: TGTGCCTGGGGGGTCTACGAGCAGTACTTC.

In its sample, this clonotype was seen once. Given a much more abundant clone one base away, this may be a read error. V and J are TRBV6-4 and TRBJ2-5, with 8 positions matching TRBD2. CDR3 length: 11 residues. CDR1 is MRHNA and CDR2 is SNTAGT in the germline V gene. CDR3 sequence reads: CATGGAETQHF. CDR3 nucleotide sequence: TGTGCTACGGGGGGGGCAGAGACCCAGCACTTC.

There are many counts of this clonotype. The chain uses TRBV27 and TRBJ2-1; the D is unclear. There are 14 residues in the CDR3. Germline V CDR1 and CDR2: MNHEY, SMNVEV (reference sequence). V shed 2 bases and J shed 8 bases, with 13 bases lying between them. The chain's CDR3 is CASSLQARWDEQFF. CDR3 sequence (DNA): TGTGCCAGCAGTTTACAGGCTAGGTGGGATGAGCAGTTCTTC.

The table lists this clonotype with many counts. The V gene is TRBV6-1, the J gene TRBJ1-5; D perhaps matches TRBD1 (5 bases). This CDR3 comprises 14 residues. Germline V lookup: CDR1 MNHNS, CDR2 SASEGT. V lost 5 bases, J lost 7 bases, and 15 bases lay in between. CDR3 sequence (DNA): TGTGCCAGCAGTCTAAGGGGTATCGGGCAGCCCCAGCATTTT. Amino acids: CASSLRGIGQPQHF.

This clonotype has a handful of counts. The chain links TRBV12-5 to TRBJ1-2; 7 bases are shared with TRBD1. With 7 bases clipped from V and 7 bases from J, the junction kept 9 bases outside the gene matches. Germline V gene sequence: CDR1 LGHNT, CDR2 FRNRAP. This CDR3 spans 13 amino acids. The CDR3: CASVSRQGFGYTF. The CDR3 coding sequence is TGTGCTAGTGTTTCGAGACAGGGATTTGGCTACACCTTC.

This clonotype was seen a few times. This sequence may be a read error, since a much larger clone differs from it by one base. The chain employs TRBV3-1 and TRBJ2-1; 9 nucleotides line up with TRBD1. CDR1 LGHDT and CDR2 YNNKEL come from the germline V gene (reference sequence). CDR3 length: 15 amino acids. The CDR3, as DNA: TGTGCCAGCAGCCAAGCCGGGACAGGGTACAATGGGCAGTTCTTC. Translated, it gives CASSQAGTGYNGQFF.

This clonotype has just a few counts. V usage is TRBV10-3 and J usage is TRBJ2-4, with TRBD2 as a possible D gene (7 bases). CDR3 size: 18 residues. V was cut by 10 bases and J by 2 bases, with 27 bases left in between. Germline CDR1 ENHRY, CDR2 SYGVKD. CDR3 sequence: CATSPRGGEVVPKNIQYF. In DNA form, the CDR3 reads TGTGCCACTTCCCCCCGAGGGGGGGAGGTGGTTCCCAAAAACATTCAGTACTTC.

This clonotype was counted only a few times. The genes are TRBV20-1 and TRBJ1-4; maybe TRBD1 (6 bases). With 5 bases removed from V and 4 bases from J, the gap between germline ends came to 14 bases. There are 14 residues in the CDR3. CDR1 is DFQATT, CDR2 SNEGSKA, per germline (reference sequence). CDR3 residues: CSAYRGANNEKLFF. CDR3 DNA sequence: TGCAGTGCTTACCGGGGGGCGAATAATGAAAAACTGTTTTTT.

This clonotype was detected many times. V usage is TRBV7-8 and J usage is TRBJ1-5, with D perhaps matching TRBD1 (5 bases). Germline lookup yields CDR1 SGHVS and CDR2 FQNEAQ. The CDR3 loop spans 15 amino acids. V was cut by 8 bases and J by 2 bases, with 16 bases left in between. CDR3 sequence reads: CASRRDRKGNQPQHF. The CDR3 region has the DNA TGTGCCAGCCGTAGGGACCGGAAGGGCAATCAGCCCCAGCATTTT. Based on the CDR3 plus reference TRBV7-8 and TRBJ1-5, the full variable domain is GAGVSQSPRYKVAKRGQDVALRCDPISGHVSLFWYQQALGQGPEFLTYFQNEAQLDKSGLPSDRFFAERPEGSVSTLKIQRTQQEDSAVYLCASRRDRKGNQPQHFGDGTRLSIL.

Ten or more counts support this clonotype. This chain connects TRBV24-1 to TRBJ2-2; TRBD1 matches at 9 bases. CDR1 and CDR2 from the germline V gene are KGHDR and SFDVKD. V was clipped by 4 bases and J by 7 bases; unmatched bases: 15. CDR3 length equals 18 residues. The CDR3 coding sequence is TGTGCCACCAGTGACATAACAGGGGGCTCCCTTGTCAGCGGGGAGCTGTTTTTT. This codes for CATSDITGGSLVSGELFF.

This clonotype was seen many times. This chain links TRBV27 with TRBJ1-6, with TRBD1 identical over 7 bases. The junction had 9 bases not matched to a gene; V was cut back by 6 bases and J by 7 bases. CDR1 MNHEY and CDR2 SMNVEV come from the germline V gene (reference sequence). The CDR3 loop spans 15 amino acids. DNA of the CDR3: TGTGCCAGCAGCCTCGCGCAGGGGGTAAATTCACCCCTCCACTTT. Amino acids: CASSLAQGVNSPLHF.

This clonotype has only a few counts. The chain recombines TRBV10-3 with TRBJ2-5; D may be TRBD2 (6 bases). There are 16 residues in the CDR3. The germline V gene has CDR1 ENHRY and CDR2 SYGVKD. With 10 bases removed from V and 2 bases from J, the gap between germline ends came to 23 bases. CDR3 in amino acids: CATSGRGANLQETQYF. The DNA of the CDR3 is TGTGCCACCTCGGGGCGGGGCGCGAATCTTCAAGAGACCCAGTACTTC.

In its sample, this clonotype was seen many times. This chain connects TRBV11-1 to TRBJ2-7, with D perhaps TRBD2 (5 bases). Germline CDR1 SGHAT, CDR2 FQDESV (reference sequence). This CDR3 is 17 amino acids long. V was trimmed by 2 bases and J by 3 bases, leaving 20 bases between them. DNA for the CDR3: TGTGCCAGCAGCTTATCAGTTTTCGGGAACCCGGGCTACGAGCAGTACTTC. This translates into CASSLSVFGNPGYEQYF.

This clonotype was seen at least ten times. The chain uses TRBV6-1 and TRBJ1-5, with a possible D match to TRBD1 (6 bases). CDR3 length equals 13 residues. Per germline, CDR1 MNHNS and CDR2 SASEGT. The V and J ends lost 8 bases and 4 bases respectively, with 12 bases between them. CDR3 residues: CASWRTGNQPQHF. The CDR3 DNA is TGTGCCAGCTGGAGAACAGGGAATCAGCCCCAGCATTTT.

This clonotype has ten or more counts. The CDR3 region has the DNA TGTGCCAGCAGTTTATCTCGTACACTCGTCTATGGCTACACCTTC. It encodes CASSLSRTLVYGYTF. The chain links TRBV27 to TRBJ1-2, with D unclear. The germline V gene encodes CDR1 MNHEY and CDR2 SMNVEV (reference sequence). V lost 0 bases and J 4 bases, leaving 12 bases between the germline ends. There are 15 residues in the CDR3.

This clonotype was recorded at least ten times. This rearrangement joins TRBV12-3 or TRBV12-4 to TRBJ2-7, with 7 nucleotides matching TRBD1. Trimming took 6 bases from V and 5 from J; bases not matched to a gene: 10. This CDR3 spans 14 amino acids. This CDR3 reads CASSRDSLGHEQYF. CDR3 nucleotide sequence: TGTGCCAGCAGCCGGGACAGTTTAGGCCACGAGCAGTACTTC.

The sample holds many counts of this clonotype. The chain combines TRBV20-1 with TRBJ2-7; no firm D call. CDR1 is DFQATT, CDR2 SNEGSKA, per germline (reference sequence). V dropped 0 bases and J dropped 3 bases, with 9 bases sitting between them. The CDR3 extends over 13 amino acids. The CDR3 sequence: CSARDYRDYEQYF. The CDR3 DNA is TGCAGTGCTAGAGATTACAGAGACTACGAGCAGTACTTC.

This clonotype was found many times. The gene calls are TRBV11-2 and TRBJ2-5, with 7 bases aligning to TRBD2. The germline gives CDR1 SGHAT, CDR2 FQNNGV. The CDR3 is 16 residues long. The trim removed 1 base at V and 2 bases at J, leaving 7 bases unmatched. The CDR3 coding sequence is TGTGCCAGCAGCTTAGGGCTAGCGGCAACACAAGAGACCCAGTACTTC. Its protein product is CASSLGLAATQETQYF. Supplemented by reference TRBV11-2 and TRBJ2-5, the full variable domain reads EAGVAQSPRYKIIEKRQSVAFWCNPISGHATLYWYQQILGQGPKLLIQFQNNGVVDDSQLPKDRFSAERLKGVDSTLKIQPAKLEDSAVYLCASSLGLAATQETQYFGPGTRLLVL.

This clonotype was seen ten or more times. The genes are TRBV7-3 and TRBJ2-1, with a possible D match to TRBD2 (6 bases). V gave up 5 bases and J gave up 6 bases, with 14 bases separating them. The CDR3 contains 14 residues. The germline gives CDR1 SGHTA, CDR2 FQGTGA. The CDR3 sequence is CASSPLGGGNEQFF. The CDR3, as DNA: TGTGCCAGCAGCCCTTTGGGGGGTGGCAATGAGCAGTTCTTC.